The 24 T cell receptor beta chains in this list originate from one sample, sequenced in a study of blood T cell repertoires in COVID-19 (dated by TCRdb to the early 2020s). Libraries came from the immunoSEQ multiplex PCR assay. TCRdb mirrors the immuneACCESS table, restricted to in-frame sequences. Some clones are absent from its copies; in checked studies, under half trace to an unresolved V gene, and the reason for the others is unknown. The sample table records about 260,000 clones; about 84% of these occur just once. 2% to 2.5% of the sample lies in the top ten. Sequencing was carried out using PBMCs or T cells enriched from blood (not recorded which). These receptors were collected from a woman between 50 and 59 years old who had recovered from COVID-19.

This chain connects TRBV19 to TRBJ1-1; TRBD1 matches 8 bases. V lost 3 bases, J lost 4 bases, and 10 bases stayed unmatched. Looked up from germline, CDR1 is LNHDA and CDR2 is SQIVND (reference sequence). The CDR3 has 16 amino acids. CDR3 residues: CASSIPGQARRTEAFF. The CDR3 nucleotides are TGTGCCAGTAGTATCCCGGGACAGGCCCGGCGCACTGAAGCTTTCTTT.

J is TRBJ2-7 and V is TRBV28; weak D call: TRBD2 (6 bases). This CDR3 region has 11 residues. Germline V gives CDR1 MDHEN, CDR2 SYDVKM. The V end was cut by 6 bases, the J end by 7 bases, with 10 bases between. CDR3 bases: TGTGCCAGCAGGACGGGGAGGGAGCAGTACTTC. Amino acids: CASRTGREQYF.

This rearrangement joins TRBV2 to TRBJ1-2; TRBD1 matches at 7 bases. The CDR3 has 17 residues. Germline trimming cut 0 bases from V and 2 bases from J; bases unmatched to any gene: 9. Germline CDR1 reads SNHLY; CDR2 reads FYNNEI. Here the CDR3 DNA reads TGTGCCAGCAGTGAAGCTGGGACAGACCCGAAAAACTATGGCTACACCTTC. This encodes CASSEAGTDPKNYGYTF.

The gene calls are TRBV6-5 and TRBJ1-3; D is ambiguous. CDR3 length: 14 residues. Germline assignment: CDR1 MNHEY and CDR2 SVGAGI. Trimming removed 6 bases at V and 0 bases at J, with 9 bases between. CDR3 bases: TGTGCCAGCAGCTCAGACAACTCTGGAAACACCATATATTTT. As protein: CASSSDNSGNTIYF.

The chain combines TRBV19 with TRBJ1-2, with D possibly matching TRBD1 (6 bases). The CDR3 contains 16 residues. Germline V lookup: CDR1 LNHDA, CDR2 SQIVND (reference sequence). Trimming left V 4 bases short and J 3 bases short, with 18 bases between. CDR3 sequence reads: CASSTQTGSDYYGYTF. The CDR3 bases are TGTGCCAGTAGTACGCAAACAGGGTCGGATTACTATGGCTACACCTTC. The full variable domain, rest sourced from reference TRBV19 and TRBJ1-2, is DGGITQSPKYLFRKEGQNVTLSCEQNLNHDAMYWYRQDPGQGLRLIYYSQIVNDFQKGDIAEGYSVSREKKESFPLTVTSAQKNPTAFYLCASSTQTGSDYYGYTFGSGTRLTVV.

This sequence joins TRBV14 and TRBJ1-4; D remains ambiguous. The germline V and J ends were trimmed by 5 bases and 10 bases, with 20 bases remaining between them. CDR3 length: 15 residues. Germline V gene lookup returns CDR1 SGHDN and CDR2 FVKESK. CDR3 in DNA: TGTGCCAGCAGCGTCGACCCCCCTCCCGGGGTAAAACTGTTTTTT. This encodes CASSVDPPPGVKLFF.

This clone is a singleton in its sample. The CDR3 is CASSLWGQGSGYTF. The CDR3 bases are TGTGCCAGCAGCTTGTGGGGACAGGGGTCTGGCTACACCTTC. V usage is TRBV5-8 and J usage is TRBJ1-2; 10 bases are a match to TRBD1. J was trimmed by 7 bases and V by 1 base; bases with no gene match: 4. Germline V gene lookup returns CDR1 SGHTS and CDR2 YDEGEE. The CDR3 is 14 residues long.

The CDR3 here is CASSLGAIYEQYF. CDR3 nucleotides: TGTGCCAGCAGTTTAGGGGCGATCTACGAGCAGTACTTC. The chain links TRBV28 to TRBJ2-7, with a tentative D call TRBD1 (5 bases). With 2 bases removed from V and 3 bases from J, the gap between germline ends came to 8 bases. This CDR3 is built from 13 residues. Germline assignment: CDR1 MDHEN and CDR2 SYDVKM.

J is TRBJ2-2 and V is TRBV7-2; TRBD2 aligns across 10 bases. CDR1 is SGHTA and CDR2 is FQGNSA in the germline V gene. CDR3 length equals 15 residues. The ends lost 6 bases at V and 4 bases at J; junction bases unmatched: 5. Here the CDR3 DNA reads TGTGCCAGCAGTCTAGCGGGGGCGGCCACCGGGGAGCTGTTTTTT. Translation gives CASSLAGAATGELFF.

The chain is built from TRBV7-2 and TRBJ2-4, with 12 nucleotides matching TRBD2. Germline assignment: CDR1 SGHTA and CDR2 FQGNSA. The CDR3 consists of 14 residues. Losses at the gene ends were 1 base for V and 12 bases for J; bases not matched to a gene: 4. The CDR3 coding sequence is TGTGCCAGCAGCTTAGGCCGGACTAGCGGGACTCAGTACTTC. Residues: CASSLGRTSGTQYF.

This chain joins TRBV10-3 and TRBJ1-1, with D perhaps TRBD1 (6 bases). The germline V and J ends were trimmed by 2 bases and 11 bases, with 15 bases remaining between them. The CDR3 has 13 amino acids. Germline values: CDR1 ENHRY, CDR2 SYGVKD. The CDR3 spells CAISEQTGPGAFF. CDR3 coding DNA: TGTGCCATCAGTGAGCAAACAGGGCCAGGGGCTTTCTTT.

This clone was observed a single time. The J gene is TRBJ1-3, the V gene TRBV7-2, with D perhaps TRBD1 (5 bases). This CDR3 is 15 amino acids long. V was clipped by 0 bases and J by 1 base, with 7 bases between them. Looked up from germline, CDR1 is SGHTA and CDR2 is FQGNSA. The CDR3 DNA reads TGTGCCAGCAGCTTAGCCACAGGTTCTGGAAACACCATATATTTT. Protein sequence: CASSLATGSGNTIYF.

The chain carries TRBV7-9 and TRBJ1-2, with TRBD1 as a possible D gene (6 bases). Germline values: CDR1 SEHNR, CDR2 FQNEAQ (reference sequence). CDR3 length: 13 residues. The V and J ends lost 5 bases and 4 bases respectively, with 11 bases between them. The CDR3 spells CASSRGGAYGYTF. DNA of the CDR3: TGTGCCAGCAGCCGCGGGGGGGCCTATGGCTACACCTTC.

This clone showed up just a few times. This chain uses TRBV28 with TRBJ2-7; D not resolved. Germline lookup yields CDR1 MDHEN and CDR2 SYDVKM. Trimming removed 4 bases from V and 2 bases from J, with 6 bases in between. This CDR3 region has 12 residues. The CDR3 DNA reads TGTGCCAGCAGTTCCTTAACCTACGAGCAGTACTTC. This sequence encodes CASSSLTYEQYF.

The chain carries TRBV6-6 and TRBJ2-7; D is possibly TRBD1 (6 bases). Germline CDR1 and CDR2: MNHNY and SVGAGI (reference sequence). V was cut by 6 bases and J by 4 bases, with 16 bases left in between. This CDR3 spans 14 amino acids. CDR3 in DNA: TGTGCCAGCAGACAGGGCCTAGGGTTTTACGAGCAGTACTTC. It translates to CASRQGLGFYEQYF.

This clone has only one observation. The chain uses TRBV11-2 and TRBJ2-7; tentatively, D is TRBD1 (6 bases). The CDR3 contains 14 residues. V was shortened by 5 bases and J by 0 bases, with 11 bases between the two germline ends. Looked up from germline, CDR1 is SGHAT and CDR2 is FQNNGV. Here the CDR3 DNA reads TGTGCCAGCAGCCTATGGGGGCCCTCCTACGAGCAGTACTTC. As protein: CASSLWGPSYEQYF.

The rearrangement joins TRBV30 to TRBJ2-5, with 8 bases that match TRBD1. This CDR3 region has 13 residues. V lost 5 bases to trimming and J lost 5 bases; unmatched junction nucleotides: 7. Germline-derived CDR1 and CDR2 are GTSNPN and SVGIG (reference sequence). CDR3 sequence (DNA): TGTGCCTGGGGGGGACAGGCCCGGGAGACCCAGTACTTC. It specifies CAWGGQARETQYF.

Turning to this clone: The junction does not match germline at one end; this may be a read error. J is TRBJ2-1 and V is TRBV28, with a weak D call TRBD1 (7 bases). The CDR3 runs to 13 residues. Germline V lookup: CDR1 MDHEN, CDR2 SYDVKM. Written as DNA, the CDR3 is TGTGCCAGCAGTTTACCCGGCGGGGACAGACGACTCTTC. As protein: CASSLPGGDRRLF.

The gene calls are TRBV2 and TRBJ1-2, with no clear D. The ends were cut back, 6 bases at V and 4 bases at J, with 9 bases in the middle. The CDR3 loop spans 12 amino acids. The V gene's germline CDR1 is SNHLY and CDR2 FYNNEI. Written as DNA, the CDR3 is TGTGCCAGCAGGGCAGGACTCTATGGCTACACCTTC. This sequence encodes CASRAGLYGYTF.

This rearrangement joins TRBV7-9 to TRBJ2-7; the match to TRBD1 covers 10 bases. Looked up from germline, CDR1 is SEHNR and CDR2 is FQNEAQ (reference sequence). The CDR3 covers 15 residues. V lost 2 bases, J lost 3 bases, and 4 bases stayed unmatched. The CDR3 loop is CASSLPRDRGYEQYF. The CDR3 DNA reads as TGTGCCAGCAGCTTACCCCGGGACAGGGGCTACGAGCAGTACTTC.

This clone was seen once. This rearrangement joins TRBV11-3 to TRBJ2-3, with TRBD2 identical over 12 bases. Germline CDR1 SGHNT, CDR2 YENEEA. V gave up 1 base and J gave up 3 bases; unmatched junction bases: 2. The length of the CDR3 is 16 residues. In nucleotides, the CDR3 is TGTGCCAGCAGCTTAGGACTAGCGGGGGCGACAGATACGCAGTATTTT. It specifies CASSLGLAGATDTQYF.

The gene calls are TRBV6-5 and TRBJ2-7; D may be TRBD2 (6 bases). The V gene's germline CDR1 is MNHEY and CDR2 SVGAGI. V dropped 8 bases and J dropped 7 bases, with 15 bases sitting between them. The CDR3 sequence is 12 residues long. CDR3 coding DNA: TGTGCCAGCGGACCTGGCGCGGGGGAGCAGTACTTC. This sequence encodes CASGPGAGEQYF.

The chain employs TRBV14 and TRBJ2-3, with 11 bases that match TRBD2. CDR3 length equals 17 residues. Unmatched junction bases numbered 6, after V lost 2 bases and J lost 2 bases. The V gene's germline CDR1 is SGHDN and CDR2 FVKESK. CDR3 loop: CASSQTGTSGSTDTQYF. DNA of the CDR3: TGTGCCAGCAGCCAAACCGGGACTAGCGGATCCACAGATACGCAGTATTTT. Full variable domain (remainder filled in from reference TRBV14 and TRBJ2-3): EAGVTQFPSHSVIEKGQTVTLRCDPISGHDNLYWYRRVMGKEIKFLLHFVKESKQDESGMPNNRFLAERTGGTYSTLKVQPAELEDSGVYFCASSQTGTSGSTDTQYFGPGTRLTVL.

CDR3 sequence reads: CASSPRTGSQNYGYTF. The CDR3 DNA sequence: TGTGCCAGCAGTCCAAGGACAGGCTCCCAGAACTATGGCTACACCTTC. V gene TRBV2 combines with J gene TRBJ1-2; 7 bases are shared with TRBD1. The CDR3 has 16 residues. Trimming took 5 bases from V and 2 from J; bases not matched to a gene: 11. Germline CDR1 SNHLY, CDR2 FYNNEI.